A selection of T cell receptor beta chains follows, all from one sample in a study of early T cells in non-severe SARS-CoV-2 infection. TCRdb passed the 5' RACE reads through MiXCR, listing each CDR3 protein once. The top ten clones hold about 3.4% of a sample with 55,000 to 75,000 distinct CDR3 sequences, under 10% of them seen once. The source material was whole blood. The receptors were sampled from an adult who was a healthcare worker with PCR-confirmed SARS-CoV-2 infection or an uninfected control (not recorded which). Each CDR3 is given without its conserved first and last residue.

V	J	CDR3
TRBV18	TRBJ2-7	ASSPAGTGGEQY
TRBV10-3	TRBJ2-6	AISERDSGANVLT
TRBV7-8	TRBJ2-2	ASRRGLGTGELF
TRBV28	TRBJ1-4	ASSWDGRANEKLF
TRBV4-1	TRBJ1-1	ASSLAWGTGTSNTEAF
TRBV18	TRBJ2-1	ASSPRTSGITTPDNEQF
TRBV5-1	TRBJ2-3	ASSFIAGSGTDTQY
TRBV7-9	TRBJ2-7	ASSPGLAVYEQY
TRBV6-1	TRBJ2-3	ASSLDRTSTDTQY
TRBV5-1	TRBJ1-4	ASSSDSTDEKLF
TRBV5-1	TRBJ2-2	ASSLGISNTGELF
TRBV19	TRBJ2-4	ASSVTAIQAKNIQY
TRBV5-4	TRBJ2-5	ASSSGTGVQETQY
TRBV5-6	TRBJ2-3	ASSLEPRNTQTDTQY
TRBV25-1	TRBJ2-1	ASSESGLSSDEQF
TRBV2	TRBJ2-3	ASSVWSIGGTDTQY